What follows is one TCR beta chain and its context. What it binds is not known. These data are taken from a study of blood T cells in healthy people across ages. General observations from the study: Diversity figures derived from one million T cells were judged to underestimate the true value. Older individuals had lower TCR beta diversity per million T cells (the decline was roughly linear).

Then a second PCR, running roughly 7 to 12 cycles, was carried out with a sample-barcoded 5' primer and a J-beta primer mix. Sequencing recovered at least 2.5 million CDR3-containing paired-end reads from each sample. TCRdb recomputed calls from the 5' RACE reads with MiXCR, one row per CDR3 protein. Of fewer than 1 million distinct CDR3 sequences detected, more than 40% appear once; the ten largest clones hold around 18%. The authors isolated at least 6 million PBMCs per sample. Sequencing input: blood. This clonotype was sampled from a man in his sixties in good health.

The CDR3 region is CASSVEQVNGELFF. The DNA for the CDR3 is TGTGCCAGCAGCGTAGAACAGGTCAACGGGGAGCTGTTTTTT. The chain is built from TRBV9 and TRBJ2-2; D possibly corresponds to TRBD1 (5 bases). The CDR3 has 14 residues. With 0 bases removed from V and 7 bases from J, the gap between germline ends came to 10 bases. Germline V CDR1 and CDR2: SGDLS, YYNGEE.